This is a list of T cell receptor beta chains from one sample in a study of shared clonotypes between healthy human individuals. Profiled with immunoSEQ multiplex PCR; TCRdb holds only in-frame clones, not every one. This sample has about 2.1 million clones, with 85% to 95% found just once. The sequenced sample consisted of naive CD8+ T cells from PBMCs. The receptors were gathered from a man younger than 35 in good health. Some clones in this sample may be carry-over from other donors' samples. Both conserved end residues are part of each CDR3. A D gene is named only where the DNA matches it firmly. For some rows the clone size is stated as once, few or many, or as a class when expanded; others skip it.

j_gene	v_gene	d_gene	len	abundance	CDR3nt	CDR3aa
TRBJ2-1	TRBV9	.	13	.	TGTGCCAGCAGCGGAGGGGGAGGCAATGAGCAGTTCTTC	CASSGGGGNEQFF
TRBJ2-3	TRBV27	.	16	.	TGTGCCAGCAGTTTATCGTCGGGTTCTGGCACAGATACGCAGTATTTT	CASSLSSGSGTDTQYF
TRBJ2-3	TRBV7-6	TRBD2	15	.	TGTGCCAGCAGCTTAGTTGGGGTAGCGGGGGATACGCAGTATTTT	CASSLVGVAGDTQYF
TRBJ2-7	TRBV6-5	.	15	.	TGTGCCAGCAGTTATCCGACCCCCAGATGGGACGAGCAGTACTTC	CASSYPTPRWDEQYF
TRBJ2-2	TRBV28	TRBD1	14	.	TGTGCCAGCAGCGGGACAGGGTTTGTCGGGGAGCTGTTTTTT	CASSGTGFVGELFF
TRBJ2-1	TRBV4-3	.	14	.	TGCGCCAGCAGCCAAGATCAGGTGGGGGCTAAGCAGTTCTTC	CASSQDQVGAKQFF
TRBJ2-3	TRBV28	.	14	.	TGTGCCAGCAGTCCCGGACCCCTGGAGGATACGCAGTATTTT	CASSPGPLEDTQYF
TRBJ2-1	TRBV4-1	.	16	.	TGCGCCAGCAGCCAGGCCCCTTTTGGTAACAGTAATGAGCAGTTCTTC	CASSQAPFGNSNEQFF
TRBJ2-7	TRBV27	.	13	.	TGTGCCAGCAGTTTTTATGCCTCCTACGAGCAGTACTTC	CASSFYASYEQYF
TRBJ2-7	TRBV27	.	13	.	TGTGCCAGCAGTTTATCTTCGGCCTACGAGCAGTACTTC	CASSLSSAYEQYF
TRBJ1-2	TRBV27	TRBD1	15	.	TGTGCCAGCAGCCGTAGACAGGGGGCTTACTATGGCTACACCTTC	CASSRRQGAYYGYTF
TRBJ2-1	TRBV28	TRBD2	14	.	TGTGCCACCGAGGTACTAGCGGGGAACAATGAGCAGTTCTTC	CATEVLAGNNEQFF
TRBJ1-1	TRBV7-9	.	13	few	TGTGCCAGCAGCCCCCCATTGAACACTGAAGCTTTCTTT	CASSPPLNTEAFF
TRBJ2-1	TRBV6-6	.	14	.	TGTGCCAGCAGTCCGGGGAACTCCTACAATGAGCAGTTCTTC	CASSPGNSYNEQFF
TRBJ2-7	TRBV19	.	13	once	TGTGCCAGTAGTATCCGGGGGCCCTACGAGCAGTACTTC	CASSIRGPYEQYF
TRBJ1-4	TRBV27	TRBD1	14	.	TGTGCCAGCAGTGTAGGACAGGCGCCCGAAAAACTGTTTTTT	CASSVGQAPEKLFF
TRBJ2-1	TRBV9	.	14	.	TGTGCCAGCAGCGTGAGGCCACCGGTCGATGAGCAGTTCTTC	CASSVRPPVDEQFF
TRBJ2-2	TRBV9	.	13	.	TGTGCCAGCAGCGGCTCACGCACCGGGGAGCTGTTTTTT	CASSGSRTGELFF
TRBJ2-7	TRBV11-2	.	13	once	TGCGCCAGCAGCTTAGGGACTGGGAGAGAGCAGTACTTC	CASSLGTGREQYF
TRBJ2-3	TRBV27	TRBD1	16	.	TGTGCCAGCAGTTTACTCGGGACAGGGGGGACAGATACGCAGTATTTT	CASSLLGTGGTDTQYF
TRBJ1-1	TRBV19	.	13	.	TGTGCCAGTAGTCCCCAGTTGAACACTGAAGCTTTCTTT	CASSPQLNTEAFF
TRBJ2-7	TRBV6-1	.	14	.	TGTGCCAGCAGTGAACGTCTATCCTCCTACGAGCAGTACTTC	CASSERLSSYEQYF
TRBJ1-1	TRBV28	.	13	.	TGTGCCAGCAGTTTAAAACGCCGCGGGGAAGCTTTCTTT	CASSLKRRGEAFF
TRBJ2-2	TRBV12-5	TRBD2	16	.	TGTGCTAGTGGTTCCTGGGGACTAGCCAACACCGGGGAGCTGTTTTTT	CASGSWGLANTGELFF
TRBJ2-7	TRBV5-6	.	14	.	TGTGCCAGCAGCCCCGTCCCCCAGGGCTACGAGCAGTACTTC	CASSPVPQGYEQYF
TRBJ2-2	TRBV9	.	18	once	TGTGCCAGCAGCGTAGTTTCCGATTTTTCGGCGGGAACCGGGGAGCTGTTTTTT	CASSVVSDFSAGTGELFF
TRBJ1-2	TRBV6-5	.	15	.	TGTGCCAGCAGTTACTCGAGTAGTAGTAACTATGGCTACACCTTC	CASSYSSSSNYGYTF
TRBJ2-5	TRBV9	.	13	.	TGTGCCAGCAGCGTAGGAGGGAGAGAGACCCAGTACTTC	CASSVGGRETQYF
TRBJ2-7	TRBV13	TRBD1	12	.	TGTGCCAGTAGGACAGGGGGCGGCGAGCAGTACTTC	CASRTGGGEQYF
TRBJ1-2	TRBV9	.	14	.	TGTGCCAGCAGCCTCTTCGGAAGGGGCGGTGGCTACACCTTC	CASSLFGRGGGYTF
TRBJ1-4	TRBV28	TRBD1	19	.	TGTGCCAGCAGTTTATTACCTTTTCCGGACAGGGGGATAGATGAAAAACTGTTTTTT	CASSLLPFPDRGIDEKLFF
TRBJ1-5	TRBV15	.	15	once	TGTGCCACCAGCAGAGGGCCCGGGAGCAATCAGCCCCAGCATTTT	CATSRGPGSNQPQHF
TRBJ1-1	TRBV4-2	TRBD1	13	few	TGTGCCAGCAGTAACAGGGGGAATGCTGAAGCTTTCTTT	CASSNRGNAEAFF
TRBJ2-5	TRBV6-6	.	9	.	TGTGGCAGGCAAGAGACCCAGTACTTC	CGRQETQYF
TRBJ2-3	TRBV5-1	.	15	.	TGCGCCAGCAGCTTGGCTGGGAGGGGGATAGATACGCAGTATTTT	CASSLAGRGIDTQYF
TRBJ2-1	TRBV27	TRBD2	17	.	TGTGCCAGCACCTCTTCGGGGGGTTGGTGGGCCTACAATGAGCAGTTCTTC	CASTSSGGWWAYNEQFF
TRBJ1-5	TRBV9	.	13	once	TGTGCCAGCAGCGTAGAGGGCGCTCAGCCCCAGCATTTT	CASSVEGAQPQHF
TRBJ1-2	TRBV29-1	.	13	.	TGCAGCGTCCCACAGGGCATGAACTATGGCTACACCTTC	CSVPQGMNYGYTF
TRBJ2-7	TRBV27	.	13	.	TGTGCCAGCAGTTTTAGCGGCCGCTACGAGCAGTACTTC	CASSFSGRYEQYF
TRBJ2-1	TRBV27	TRBD2	13	.	TGTGCCAGCAGTCCACGACTAGCGGGAGGGTCCTTCTTC	CASSPRLAGGSFF
TRBJ1-5	TRBV7-9	.	12	.	TGTGCCAGTGCGAGGGGGTCTCAGCCCCAGCATTTT	CASARGSQPQHF
TRBJ2-1	TRBV9	TRBD2	19	.	TGTGCCAGCAGCGCGCGGGGGGTGAGGCGGGAGCAAATTGTCGATGAGCAGTTCTTC	CASSARGVRREQIVDEQFF
TRBJ2-7	TRBV7-2	.	16	.	TGTGCCAGCAGCCCCAGTGGGCGGGCGAATAACTACGAGCAGTACTTC	CASSPSGRANNYEQYF
TRBJ2-2	TRBV28	TRBD2	16	.	TGTGCCAGCAGTTTATTACTAGCGCTTAACACCGGGGAGCTGTTTTTT	CASSLLLALNTGELFF
TRBJ2-3	TRBV29-1	TRBD2	19	.	TGCAGCGTGGAGGGACTAGCGGGAGAATGGAGGGTCCCAGCAGATACGCAGTATTTT	CSVEGLAGEWRVPADTQYF
TRBJ2-7	TRBV27	TRBD1	16	.	TGTGCCAGCAGTAGGGGTCCCGGGACAGGGGGCCCCGAGCAGTACTTC	CASSRGPGTGGPEQYF
TRBJ1-1	TRBV11-2	.	13	.	TGTGCCAGCAGCTTAGGGAGGAACACTGAAGCTTTCTTT	CASSLGRNTEAFF
TRBJ2-7	TRBV27	.	13	.	TGTGCCAGCAGCCGTACAGGGACCTACGAGCAGTACTTC	CASSRTGTYEQYF
TRBJ2-1	TRBV28	TRBD2	17	.	TGTGCCAGCAGTTTACTAGCGGGTCTCCACTCCTACAATGAGCAGTTCTTC	CASSLLAGLHSYNEQFF
TRBJ1-1	TRBV20-1	.	11	few	TGCAGTGCAGAGACAGAAATTGAAGCTTTCTTT	CSAETEIEAFF
TRBJ2-7	TRBV5-1	.	14	.	TGCGCCAGCAGCTTCCCGGGAGAGGGGTACGAGCAGTACTTC	CASSFPGEGYEQYF
TRBJ2-1	TRBV19	.	13	.	TGTGCCAGTAGCCCGGACAGCTACAATGAGCAGTTCTTC	CASSPDSYNEQFF
TRBJ2-7	TRBV25-1	.	17	.	TGTGCCAGCAGTGAATATGGTCCGGCTAGCGCGCGGGGCGAGCAGTACTTC	CASSEYGPASARGEQYF
TRBJ2-1	TRBV7-6	TRBD2	17	.	TGTGCCAGCAGCTTGGGACTAGCGGCTAGCTCCTACAATGAGCAGTTCTTC	CASSLGLAASSYNEQFF
TRBJ1-4	TRBV27	.	18	.	TGTGCCAGCAGTCTAGAGAGTACCCGGGTGGGCCTTAATGAAAAACTGTTTTTT	CASSLESTRVGLNEKLFF